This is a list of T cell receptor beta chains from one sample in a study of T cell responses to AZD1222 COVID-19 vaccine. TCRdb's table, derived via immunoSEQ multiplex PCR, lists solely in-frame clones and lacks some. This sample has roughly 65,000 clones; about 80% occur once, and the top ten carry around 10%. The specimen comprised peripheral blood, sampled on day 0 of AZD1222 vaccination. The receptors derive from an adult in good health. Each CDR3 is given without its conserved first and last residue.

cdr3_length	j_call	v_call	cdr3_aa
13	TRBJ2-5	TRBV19	ASSILAGGQKTQY
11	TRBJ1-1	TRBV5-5	ASRWTENTEAF
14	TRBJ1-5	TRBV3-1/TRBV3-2	ASSQGVPHSNQPQH
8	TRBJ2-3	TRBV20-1	SASLDTQY
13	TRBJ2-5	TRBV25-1	ASSEVWRGGVAQY
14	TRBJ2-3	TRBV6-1	ASSEPLGGGADTQY
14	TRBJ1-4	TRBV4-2	ASSQGPGQGHEKLF
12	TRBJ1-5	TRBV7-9	ASSLVGTEQPQH
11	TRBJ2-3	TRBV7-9	ASSSQSTDTQY
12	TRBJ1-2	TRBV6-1	ASSEGVRGYGYT
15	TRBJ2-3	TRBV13	ASSPQGSGVPTDTQY
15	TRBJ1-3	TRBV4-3	ASSQDWGARGGNTIY
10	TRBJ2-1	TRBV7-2	ASRLAGEARF